One sample yielded the 17 T cell receptor beta chains listed below, sequenced in a study of blood T cell repertoires in COVID-19. Produced via immunoSEQ multiplex PCR; TCRdb's table is partial and in-frame only. This table has about 300,000 clones, around 86% appearing once. Sequences were obtained from PBMCs or T cells enriched from blood (not recorded which). Every receptor here comes from a woman between 18 and 29 years old who had recovered from COVID-19.

This chain joins TRBV4-3 and TRBJ2-7; 8 bases map to TRBD1. Germline assignment: CDR1 LGHNA and CDR2 YSLEER. This CDR3 contains 15 residues. Germline trimming cut 1 base from V and 5 bases from J; bases unmatched to any gene: 7. The CDR3 is CASSQVYRGVNEQYF. DNA of the CDR3: TGCGCCAGCAGCCAAGTGTACAGGGGGGTGAACGAGCAGTACTTC.

The chain recombines TRBV4-3 with TRBJ2-5, with 9 bases lining up with TRBD2. The CDR3 consists of 17 residues. The germline CDR1 and CDR2 sequences are LGHNA and YSLEER. J was trimmed by 2 bases and V by 4 bases; bases with no gene match: 11. The DNA of the CDR3 is TGCGCCAGCAGCCCATCGTCAGCGGGGGGCTTTCAAGAGACCCAGTACTTC. Protein: CASSPSSAGGFQETQYF.

This chain uses TRBV30 with TRBJ2-7, with TRBD2 identical over 11 bases. The CDR3 covers 14 residues. V lost 5 bases to trimming and J lost 6 bases; unmatched junction nucleotides: 9. Germline CDR1 GTSNPN, CDR2 SVGIG (reference sequence). CDR3 sequence: CAWDSLAGGFEQYF. The CDR3 nucleotides are TGTGCCTGGGACTCCCTAGCGGGAGGATTCGAGCAGTACTTC.

The gene calls are TRBV28 and TRBJ1-1; tentatively, D is TRBD1 (5 bases). V lost 8 bases and J 0 bases, leaving 25 bases between the germline ends. From germline, CDR1 is MDHEN and CDR2 SYDVKM. This CDR3 spans 18 amino acids. The CDR3 loop reads CASPPREGRVGMNTEAFF. CDR3 bases: TGTGCCAGCCCCCCAAGGGAGGGCAGGGTGGGCATGAACACTGAAGCTTTCTTT.

V gene TRBV28 combines with J gene TRBJ1-5; TRBD1 agrees at 9 bases. CDR3 length: 16 amino acids. V was clipped by 5 bases and J by 6 bases; unmatched bases: 11. Germline V gene lookup returns CDR1 MDHEN and CDR2 SYDVKM. This CDR3 reads CASSAGTGFVRQPQHF. The CDR3 coding sequence is TGTGCCAGCAGTGCCGGGACAGGGTTCGTTCGTCAGCCCCAGCATTTT. Together with reference TRBV28 and TRBJ1-5, the CDR3 gives the full variable domain: DVKVTQSSRYLVKRTGEKVFLECVQDMDHENMFWYRQDPGLGLRLIYFSYDVKMKEKGDIPEGYSVSREKKERFSLILESASTNQTSMYLCASSAGTGFVRQPQHFGDGTRLSIL.

The chain combines TRBV10-1 with TRBJ2-2; no firm D call. This CDR3 spans 13 amino acids. V was cut by 3 bases and J by 7 bases, with 9 bases left in between. Looked up from germline, CDR1 is WNHNN and CDR2 is SYGVQD (reference sequence). The CDR3: CASSETSNGELFF. CDR3 DNA sequence: TGCGCCAGCAGTGAAACATCCAACGGGGAGCTGTTTTTT.

The chain has TRBV28 and TRBJ2-2; TRBD2 aligns across 15 bases. Germline V gene lookup returns CDR1 MDHEN and CDR2 SYDVKM. This CDR3 has 19 amino acids. V trimming: 3 bases; J trimming: 0 bases; junction bases outside the gene matches: 5. For the CDR3, the DNA is TGTGCCAGCAGTTTCTTAGGACTAGCGGGAGGGTCGAACACCGGGGAGCTGTTTTTT. Translating it yields CASSFLGLAGGSNTGELFF.

The chain carries TRBV6-5 and TRBJ1-5; D is possibly TRBD1 (6 bases). The CDR3 covers 15 residues. The V end lost 6 bases, the J end lost 0 bases, and 12 bases lay between the germline ends. Germline V gene sequence: CDR1 MNHEY, CDR2 SVGAGI. CDR3 DNA sequence: TGTGCCAGCAGCGCAGGGGCCGTTAGCAATCAGCCCCAGCATTTT. Amino acid sequence: CASSAGAVSNQPQHF.

The chain has TRBV5-6 and TRBJ2-2; a possible D gene is TRBD1 (5 bases). CDR3 length: 13 residues. Per the germline V gene, CDR1 is SGHDT and CDR2 is YYEEEE. V was shortened by 1 base and J by 7 bases, with 8 bases between the two germline ends. CDR3 in amino acids: CASSLQGDGELFF. CDR3 coding DNA: TGTGCCAGCAGCTTGCAGGGTGACGGGGAGCTGTTTTTT.

The chain is built from TRBV6-5 and TRBJ1-4; 7 bases match TRBD1. The germline V gene has CDR1 MNHEY and CDR2 SVGAGI. The CDR3 is 14 amino acids. Losses at the gene ends were 6 bases for V and 7 bases for J; bases not matched to a gene: 8. CDR3 DNA: TGTGCCAGCAGCGCGACAGGGTATAGTGAAAAACTGTTTTTT. Amino acid sequence: CASSATGYSEKLFF.

The chain uses TRBV6-1 and TRBJ2-5, with TRBD2 matching 8 bases. The germline CDR1 and CDR2 sequences are MNHNS and SASEGT. The CDR3 is 14 residues long. Germline trimming cut 2 bases from V and 6 bases from J; bases unmatched to any gene: 5. This CDR3 is CASSEHSGEKTQYF. The CDR3 nucleotides are TGTGCCAGCAGTGAACATAGCGGGGAGAAGACCCAGTACTTC.

This clone appeared a single time. The chain recombines TRBV2 with TRBJ1-1; 8 bases match TRBD1. The CDR3 covers 15 residues. V was pared by 6 bases and J by 2 bases, with 8 bases of the junction left unmatched. In germline, CDR1 is SNHLY, CDR2 FYNNEI. The chain's CDR3 is CASRGRAGGNTEAFF. The CDR3 DNA reads TGTGCCAGCAGGGGGCGGGCAGGGGGCAACACTGAAGCTTTCTTT. Supplemented by reference TRBV2 and TRBJ1-1, the full variable domain reads EPEVTQTPSHQVTQMGQEVILRCVPISNHLYFYWYRQILGQKVEFLVSFYNNEISEKSEIFDDQFSVERPDGSNFTLKIRSTKLEDSAMYFCASRGRAGGNTEAFFGQGTRLTVV.

The J gene is TRBJ1-1, the V gene TRBV28, with 7 bases lining up with TRBD1. CDR3 length: 15 residues. The V segment lost 7 bases and the J segment 5 bases; nucleotides outside the gene matches: 13. In germline, CDR1 is MDHEN, CDR2 SYDVKM. Here the CDR3 DNA reads TGTGCCAGCATTAACAGCAGGGGGTTGAGGACTGAAGCTTTCTTT. Its protein is CASINSRGLRTEAFF. Looking up the rest from reference TRBV28 and TRBJ1-1 gives the full variable domain: DVKVTQSSRYLVKRTGEKVFLECVQDMDHENMFWYRQDPGLGLRLIYFSYDVKMKEKGDIPEGYSVSREKKERFSLILESASTNQTSMYLCASINSRGLRTEAFFGQGTRLTVV.

The chain links TRBV30 to TRBJ2-7, with 8 nucleotides matching TRBD1. The trim removed 3 bases at V and 2 bases at J, leaving 6 bases unmatched. This CDR3 is 14 amino acids long. Germline V gene sequence: CDR1 GTSNPN, CDR2 SVGIG (reference sequence). The CDR3 bases are TGTGCCTGGAGAGGACAGGGACGGGCCTACGAGCAGTACTTC. Protein product: CAWRGQGRAYEQYF.

The chain employs TRBV19 and TRBJ1-4; tentative D call: TRBD1 (5 bases). Germline V gene lookup returns CDR1 LNHDA and CDR2 SQIVND (reference sequence). The CDR3 runs to 13 residues. V was trimmed by 5 bases and J by 8 bases, leaving 12 bases between them. Written as DNA, the CDR3 is TGTGCCAGTAGTCAGGGATCTTGGGAAAAACTGTTTTTT. It is translated as CASSQGSWEKLFF.

The chain combines TRBV2 with TRBJ2-7; D is perhaps TRBD2 (5 bases). V was shortened by 5 bases and J by 6 bases, with 20 bases between the two germline ends. Looked up from germline, CDR1 is SNHLY and CDR2 is FYNNEI. The CDR3 sequence is 15 residues long. CDR3 coding DNA: TGTGCCAGCAGTAGACGCCGTGACGGGAATAGCGAGCAGTACTTC. This gives the protein CASSRRRDGNSEQYF.

This chain links TRBV7-6 with TRBJ2-5; D possibly corresponds to TRBD1 (6 bases). The V gene lost 2 bases and the J gene lost 4 bases, with 8 bases spanning the gap. Per the germline V gene, CDR1 is SGHVS and CDR2 is FNYEAQ. There are 13 residues in the CDR3. The chain's CDR3 is CASSLSRGETQYF. CDR3 nucleotide sequence: TGTGCCAGCAGCTTATCCAGGGGAGAGACCCAGTACTTC.